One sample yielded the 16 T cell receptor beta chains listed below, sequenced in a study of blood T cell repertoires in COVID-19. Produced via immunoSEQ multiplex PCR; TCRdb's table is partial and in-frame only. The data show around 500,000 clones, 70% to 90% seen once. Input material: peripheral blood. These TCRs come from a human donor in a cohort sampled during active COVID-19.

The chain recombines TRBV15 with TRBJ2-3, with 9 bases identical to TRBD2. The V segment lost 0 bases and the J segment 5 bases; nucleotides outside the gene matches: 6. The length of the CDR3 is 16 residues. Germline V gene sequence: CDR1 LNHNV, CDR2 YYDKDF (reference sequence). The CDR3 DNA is TGTGCCACCAGCAGAGATGACGCGGGAGGGGTAGATACGCAGTATTTT. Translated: CATSRDDAGGVDTQYF. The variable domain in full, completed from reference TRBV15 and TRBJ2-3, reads DAMVIQNPRYQVTQFGKPVTLSCSQTLNHNVMYWYQQKSSQAPKLLFHYYDKDFNNEADTPDNFQSRRPNTSFCFLDIRSPGLGDTAMYLCATSRDDAGGVDTQYFGPGTRLTVL.

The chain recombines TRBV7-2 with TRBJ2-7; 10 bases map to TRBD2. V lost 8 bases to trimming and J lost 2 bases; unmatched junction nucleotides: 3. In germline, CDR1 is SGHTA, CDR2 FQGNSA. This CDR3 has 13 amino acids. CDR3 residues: CASRTSGTYEQYF. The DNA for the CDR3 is TGTGCCAGCCGGACTAGCGGAACCTACGAGCAGTACTTC.

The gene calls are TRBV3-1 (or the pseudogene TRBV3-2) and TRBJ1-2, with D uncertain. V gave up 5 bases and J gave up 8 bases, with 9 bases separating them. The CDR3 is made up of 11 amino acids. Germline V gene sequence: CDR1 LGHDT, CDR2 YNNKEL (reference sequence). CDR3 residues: CASSSPGGYTF. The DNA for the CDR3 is TGTGCCAGCAGCAGCCCGGGGGGCTACACCTTC.

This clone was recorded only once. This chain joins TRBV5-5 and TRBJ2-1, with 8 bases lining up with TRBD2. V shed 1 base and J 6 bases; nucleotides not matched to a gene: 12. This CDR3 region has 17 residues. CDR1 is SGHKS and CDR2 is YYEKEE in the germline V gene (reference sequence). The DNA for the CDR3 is TGTGCCAGCAGCTTGTCGGGGACTAGGTGGGGCCCCAATGAGCAGTTCTTC. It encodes CASSLSGTRWGPNEQFF. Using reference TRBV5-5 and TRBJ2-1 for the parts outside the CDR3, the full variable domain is DAGVTQSPTHLIKTRGQQVTLRCSPISGHKSVSWYQQVLGQGPQFIFQYYEKEERGRGNFPDRFSARQFPNYSSELNVNALLLGDSALYLCASSLSGTRWGPNEQFFGPGTRLTVL.

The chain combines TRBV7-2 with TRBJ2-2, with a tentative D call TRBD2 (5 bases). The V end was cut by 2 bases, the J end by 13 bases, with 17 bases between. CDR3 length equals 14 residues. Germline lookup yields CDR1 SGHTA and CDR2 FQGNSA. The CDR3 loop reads CASSLKRFGQGLFF. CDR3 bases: TGTGCCAGCAGCTTAAAGCGGTTTGGCCAAGGGCTGTTTTTT.

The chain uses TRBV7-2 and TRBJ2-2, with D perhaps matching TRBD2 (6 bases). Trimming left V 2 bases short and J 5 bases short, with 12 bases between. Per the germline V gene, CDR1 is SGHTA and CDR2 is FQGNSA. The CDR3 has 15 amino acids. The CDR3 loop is CASSLREITTGELFF. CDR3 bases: TGTGCCAGCAGCTTACGGGAGATAACAACCGGGGAGCTGTTTTTT.

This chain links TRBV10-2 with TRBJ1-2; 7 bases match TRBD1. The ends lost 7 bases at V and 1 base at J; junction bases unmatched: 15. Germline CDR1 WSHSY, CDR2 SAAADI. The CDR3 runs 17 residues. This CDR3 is CASTTTGDLGFNYGYTF. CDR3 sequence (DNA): TGCGCCAGCACCACTACAGGGGACTTGGGGTTTAACTATGGCTACACCTTC.

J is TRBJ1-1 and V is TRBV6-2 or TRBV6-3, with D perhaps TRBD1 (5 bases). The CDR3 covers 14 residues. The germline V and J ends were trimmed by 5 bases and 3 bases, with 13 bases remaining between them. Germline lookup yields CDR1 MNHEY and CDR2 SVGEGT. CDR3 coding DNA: TGTGCCAGCAGTCAATTAGAAGGGGACACTGAAGCTTTCTTT. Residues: CASSQLEGDTEAFF.

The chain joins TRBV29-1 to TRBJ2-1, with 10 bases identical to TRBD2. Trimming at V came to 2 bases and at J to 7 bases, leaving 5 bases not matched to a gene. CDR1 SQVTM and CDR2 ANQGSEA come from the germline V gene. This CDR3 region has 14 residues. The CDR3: CSVELAGVRNEQFF. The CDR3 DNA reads TGCAGCGTTGAACTAGCGGGGGTTCGAAATGAGCAGTTCTTC.

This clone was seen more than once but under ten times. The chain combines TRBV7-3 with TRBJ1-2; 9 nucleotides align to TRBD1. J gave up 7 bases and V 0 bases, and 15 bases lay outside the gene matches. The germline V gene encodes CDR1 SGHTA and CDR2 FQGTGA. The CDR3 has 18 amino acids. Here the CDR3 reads CASSLTPGQGQGGFGYTF. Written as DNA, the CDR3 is TGTGCCAGCAGCTTAACCCCGGGACAGGGTCAGGGGGGTTTTGGCTACACCTTC.

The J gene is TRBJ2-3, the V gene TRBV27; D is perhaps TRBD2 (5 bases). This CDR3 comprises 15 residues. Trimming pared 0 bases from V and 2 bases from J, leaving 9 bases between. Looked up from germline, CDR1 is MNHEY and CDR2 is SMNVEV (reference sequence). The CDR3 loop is CASSLSDWVTDTQYF. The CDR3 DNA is TGTGCCAGCAGTTTATCGGACTGGGTCACAGATACGCAGTATTTT.

CDR3 residues: CASSPRGTGTYEQYF. The DNA of the CDR3 is TGTGCCAGTAGTCCTCGGGGGACAGGTACCTACGAGCAGTACTTC. This sequence joins TRBV19 and TRBJ2-7, with 8 bases lining up with TRBD1. Germline V lookup: CDR1 LNHDA, CDR2 SQIVND (reference sequence). The CDR3 is made up of 15 amino acids. Germline trimming cut 5 bases from V and 2 bases from J; bases unmatched to any gene: 8.

CDR3 sequence: CATSDPRGRGNEQYF. CDR3 coding DNA: TGTGCCACCAGTGATCCCAGGGGGCGCGGGAACGAGCAGTACTTC. This chain joins TRBV24-1 and TRBJ2-7, with TRBD1 matching over 8 bases. The germline gives CDR1 KGHDR, CDR2 SFDVKD. V shed 3 bases and J 5 bases; nucleotides not matched to a gene: 8. The CDR3 extends over 15 amino acids.

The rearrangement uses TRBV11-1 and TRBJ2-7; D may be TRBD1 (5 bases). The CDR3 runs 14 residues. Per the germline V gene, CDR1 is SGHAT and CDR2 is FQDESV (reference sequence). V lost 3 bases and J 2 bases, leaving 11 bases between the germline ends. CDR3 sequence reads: CASSFSGPPYEQYF. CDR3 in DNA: TGTGCCAGCAGCTTTTCAGGGCCCCCCTACGAGCAGTACTTC.

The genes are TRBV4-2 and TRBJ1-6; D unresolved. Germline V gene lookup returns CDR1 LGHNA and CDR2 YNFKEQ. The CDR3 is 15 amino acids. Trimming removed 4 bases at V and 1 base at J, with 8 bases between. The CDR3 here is CASSLPGSYNSPLHF. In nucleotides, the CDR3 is TGTGCCAGCAGCCTACCGGGTTCCTATAATTCACCCCTCCACTTT.

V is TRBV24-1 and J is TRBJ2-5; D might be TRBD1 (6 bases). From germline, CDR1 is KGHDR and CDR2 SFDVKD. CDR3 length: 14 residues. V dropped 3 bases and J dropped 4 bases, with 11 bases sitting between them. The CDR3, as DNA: TGTGCCACCAGTGATCAGGGGTCGGGAGAGACCCAGTACTTC. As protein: CATSDQGSGETQYF.